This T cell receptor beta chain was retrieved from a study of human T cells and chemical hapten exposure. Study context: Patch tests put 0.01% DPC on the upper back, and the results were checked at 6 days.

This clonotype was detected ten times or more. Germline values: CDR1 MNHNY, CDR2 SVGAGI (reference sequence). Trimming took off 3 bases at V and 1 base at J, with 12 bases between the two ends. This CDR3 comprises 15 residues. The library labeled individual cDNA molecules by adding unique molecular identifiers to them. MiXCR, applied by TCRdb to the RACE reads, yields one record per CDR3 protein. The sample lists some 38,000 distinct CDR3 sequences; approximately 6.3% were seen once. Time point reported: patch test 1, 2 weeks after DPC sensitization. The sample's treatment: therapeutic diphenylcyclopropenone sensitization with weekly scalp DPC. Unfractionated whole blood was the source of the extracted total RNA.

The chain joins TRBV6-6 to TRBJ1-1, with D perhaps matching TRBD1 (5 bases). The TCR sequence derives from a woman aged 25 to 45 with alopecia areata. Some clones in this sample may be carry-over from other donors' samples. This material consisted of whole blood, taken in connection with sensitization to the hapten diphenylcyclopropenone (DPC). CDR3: CASSYRGKGNTEAFF. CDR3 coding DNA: TGTGCCAGCAGTTATAGGGGAAAGGGGAACACTGAAGCTTTCTTT.